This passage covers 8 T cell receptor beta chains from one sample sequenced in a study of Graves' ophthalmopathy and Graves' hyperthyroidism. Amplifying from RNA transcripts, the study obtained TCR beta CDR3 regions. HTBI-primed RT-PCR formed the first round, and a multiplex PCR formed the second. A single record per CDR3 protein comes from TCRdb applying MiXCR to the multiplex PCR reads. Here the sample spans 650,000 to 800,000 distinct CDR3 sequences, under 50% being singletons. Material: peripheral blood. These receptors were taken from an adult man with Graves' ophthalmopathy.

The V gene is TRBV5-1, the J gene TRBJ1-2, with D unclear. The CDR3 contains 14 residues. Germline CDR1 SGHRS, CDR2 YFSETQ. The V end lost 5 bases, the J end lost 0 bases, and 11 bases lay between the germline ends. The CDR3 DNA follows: TGCGCCAGCAGGCCCCTCCTACCTAACTATGGCTACACCTTC. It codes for CASRPLLPNYGYTF.

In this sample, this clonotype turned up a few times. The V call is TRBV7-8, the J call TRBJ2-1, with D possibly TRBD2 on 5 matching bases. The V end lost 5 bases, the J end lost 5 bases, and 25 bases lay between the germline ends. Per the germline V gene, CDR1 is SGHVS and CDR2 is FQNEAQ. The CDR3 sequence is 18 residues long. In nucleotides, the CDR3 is TGTGCCAGCAGCAACTCAACGGGGAAGTGGGTAACCAACAATGAGCAGTTCTTC. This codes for CASSNSTGKWVTNNEQFF.

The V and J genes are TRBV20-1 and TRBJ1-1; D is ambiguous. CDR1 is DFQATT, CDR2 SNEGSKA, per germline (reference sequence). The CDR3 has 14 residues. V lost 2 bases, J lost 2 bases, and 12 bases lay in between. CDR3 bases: TGCAGTGCTAGACCACTTAAAACAAACACTGAAGCTTTCTTT. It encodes CSARPLKTNTEAFF.

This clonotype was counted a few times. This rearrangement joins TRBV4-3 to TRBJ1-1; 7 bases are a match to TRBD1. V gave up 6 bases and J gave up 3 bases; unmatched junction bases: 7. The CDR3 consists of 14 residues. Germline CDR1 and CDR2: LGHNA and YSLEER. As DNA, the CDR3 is TGCGCCAGCAGGAGACAGGGTTTGGACACTGAAGCTTTCTTT. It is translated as CASRRQGLDTEAFF.

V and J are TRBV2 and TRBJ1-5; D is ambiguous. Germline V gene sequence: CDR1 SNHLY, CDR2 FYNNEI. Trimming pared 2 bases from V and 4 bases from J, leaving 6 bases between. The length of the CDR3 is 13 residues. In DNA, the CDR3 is TGTGCCAGCAGTGAACGGGCAAATCAGCCCCAGCATTTT. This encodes CASSERANQPQHF.

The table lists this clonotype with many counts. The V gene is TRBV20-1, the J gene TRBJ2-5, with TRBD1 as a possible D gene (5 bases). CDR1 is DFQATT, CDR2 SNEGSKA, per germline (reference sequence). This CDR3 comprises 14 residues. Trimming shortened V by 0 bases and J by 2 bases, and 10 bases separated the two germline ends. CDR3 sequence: CSARDGRAQETQYF. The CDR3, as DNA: TGCAGTGCTAGAGATGGCAGGGCTCAAGAGACCCAGTACTTC.

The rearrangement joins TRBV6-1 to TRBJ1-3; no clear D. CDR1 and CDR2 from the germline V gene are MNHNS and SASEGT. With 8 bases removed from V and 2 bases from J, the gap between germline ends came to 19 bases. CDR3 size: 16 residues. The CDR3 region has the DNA TGTGCCAGCCGGGCCACCGGCAAACCCCCTGGAAACACCATATATTTT. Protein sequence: CASRATGKPPGNTIYF.

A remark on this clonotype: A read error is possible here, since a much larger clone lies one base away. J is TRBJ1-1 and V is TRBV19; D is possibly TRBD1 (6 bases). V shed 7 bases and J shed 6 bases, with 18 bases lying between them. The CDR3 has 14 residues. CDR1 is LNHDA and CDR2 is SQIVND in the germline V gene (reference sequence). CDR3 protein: CASIYRAAGAEAFF. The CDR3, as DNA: TGTGCCAGTATATACAGGGCGGCGGGCGCTGAAGCTTTCTTT.